This T cell receptor (beta chain) comes out of a study of blood T cell repertoires in COVID-19 (dated by TCRdb to about 2020). Regarding the research as a whole: Samples covering the acute and convalescent phases of COVID-19 were provided by collaborators in the United States, Italy and Spain. The material from the prospective study consisted of cDNA or gDNA derived from T cells, B-cell-depleted T cells, or PBMCs. Deeply sampled blood TCRbeta repertoires from subjects exposed to, actively infected with, or recovered from COVID-19 were included in the dataset. The repertoires were made available in a free public database intended to serve as a resource for research on the immune response to SARS-CoV-2. Samples were obtained from the ongoing ImmuneRACE study (first 160 participants) and from about 1,300 subjects provided by 6 global collaborators. Nearly every sample came with metadata listing a de-identified subject ID, COVID-19 status, age in years and sex. HLA class I and class II types, where available, came from metadata supplied by the sample provider rather than from assay-based typing. Points the paper makes about the study in general: How much clinical and demographic metadata was included differed by source and by participant, and the metadata was provided uncurated.

Each collaborating institution followed its own protocols to collect whole blood in K2EDTA tubes. Collaborator samples were shipped for TCRbeta analysis as frozen whole blood, isolated PBMCs, or DNA extracted from either sample type. In the germline V gene, CDR1 corresponds to SGHRS and CDR2 to YFSETQ. The junction carries 2 bases between V and J, which are trimmed by 0 bases and 2 bases respectively. There are 13 amino acids in the CDR3, from cysteine to phenylalanine inclusive. CDR3 DNA only is kept here, 39 bases in frame from base 1. Details on this clone: Its antigen is currently not known. No much larger clonotype is one base removed from it; base qualities were not supplied.

TCRbeta CDR3 regions were amplified from genomic DNA by means of the immunoSEQ Assay, a bias-controlled multiplex PCR. As for how the authors treated the data: The number of nucleated cells in each sample was estimated from the amplification of reference gene primers within the assay. To quantify the absolute abundance of each unique TCRbeta CDR3 rearrangement, sequence reads were collapsed and filtered. For each sample, productive Simpson clonality was calculated as the square root of Simpson's diversity index across productive rearrangements. Imported from immuneACCESS, the table was reduced by TCRdb to in-frame sequences with V and J called. These copies leave out some clones; in studies compared against another copy, an unresolved V gene accounts for under half, and the cause of the remainder is not known. D and trimming come from the DNA, and the V and J calls and clone size come from that table. The sample table contains about 33,000 clones; only one count was recorded for roughly 85% of them. The ten largest clones represent about 7.1% of the sample.

This receptor chain uses TRBV5-1 and TRBJ2-2; the D gene assignment is ambiguous. The origin of this receptor is a man aged 55 to 69 with active COVID-19. Sequencing used peripheral blood. The nucleotide sequence reads as follows: TGCGCCAGCAGCTTGGTAAACACCGGGGAGCTGTTTTTT. Translated, it gives CASSLVNTGELFF. The CDR3, completed at both ends by the reference TRBV5-1 and TRBJ2-2 genes, gives the full variable domain KAGVTQTPRYLIKTRGQQVTLSCSPISGHRSVSWYQQTPGQGLQFLFEYFSETQRNKGNFPGRFSGRQFSNSRSEMNVSTLELGDSALYLCASSLVNTGELFFGEGSRLTVL.